This T cell receptor (beta chain) is drawn from a study of T cell responses to AZD1222 COVID-19 vaccine. Whole-study results and caveats: Once two AZD1222 doses were given, Spike-specific TCR breadth and depth went up. Seropositive status at baseline applied to only a handful of AZD1222 recipients. Clonal diversity was possibly underestimated; the donors were predominantly white British and more often female.

CDR3 length: 12 amino acids. Germline values: CDR1 GTSNPN, CDR2 SVGIG (reference sequence). V shed 8 bases, J shed 8 bases, and the junction held 7 bases outside the gene matches. As regards this clone: Its antigen is not identified.

The assay was immunoSEQ multiplex PCR, and TCRdb's table has in-frame clones only and misses some. This table holds approximately 160,000 clones, around 90% found once. This receptor was identified in an adult in good health. Material: peripheral blood, obtained on day 0 of AZD1222 vaccination. V gene TRBV30 combines with J gene TRBJ1-4, with 8 bases aligning to TRBD1. CDR3 coding DNA: TGTGCCCTGGACAGGGCGGACGAAAAACTGTTTTTT. Encoded protein: CALDRADEKLFF.